The TCR beta chain under discussion was sequenced for a study of control samples from healthy donors and cancer patients. Method: immunoSEQ multiplex PCR; TCRdb's copy keeps in-frame clones and lacks some. The sample shows about 110,000 clones, 70% to 85% of them seen only once. The specimen sequenced was blood. The clonotype originates from a man aged 18 to 35 in good health.

CDR3 sequence reads: CSVGGTGIEAFF. CDR3 bases: TGCAGCGTTGGCGGGACAGGGATTGAAGCTTTCTTT. The rearrangement links TRBV29-1 to TRBJ1-1, with 9 bases matching TRBD1. Germline-derived CDR1 and CDR2 are SQVTM and ANQGSEA. Trimming cost V 4 bases and J 7 bases; bases outside gene matches: 4. The CDR3 length is 12 residues.